One and the same sample provided the 32 T cell receptor beta chains below, sequenced in a study of T cells in Graves' hyperthyroidism and ophthalmopathy. Template material for amplifying TCR beta CDR3 regions consisted of RNA transcripts. The study used the HTBI primer set for a first-round RT-PCR of the TCR CDR3. One entry per CDR3 protein, called by TCRdb with MiXCR from the multiplex PCR reads. The sample contains hundreds of thousands of distinct CDR3 sequences, approximately 23% of which appear only once. Sample: blood. The receptors were sampled from a woman in her 70s with Graves' ophthalmopathy.

This clonotype was counted a few times. V and J are TRBV14 and TRBJ2-1, with 10 bases identical to TRBD2. The V gene's germline CDR1 is SGHDN and CDR2 FVKESK. Losses at the gene ends were 8 bases for V and 8 bases for J; bases not matched to a gene: 6. The CDR3 has 13 residues. The CDR3 sequence is CASRGLAGDEQFF. The CDR3 DNA reads as TGTGCCAGCCGAGGGCTAGCGGGAGATGAGCAGTTCTTC.

This clonotype was recorded many times. The chain carries TRBV28 and TRBJ2-1; 14 nucleotides align to TRBD2. The CDR3 extends over 14 amino acids. V shed 8 bases and J 7 bases; nucleotides not matched to a gene: 4. The germline V gene encodes CDR1 MDHEN and CDR2 SYDVKM. For the CDR3, the DNA is TGTGCCAGCTCCGGGACTAGCGGGAGAAATGAGCAGTTCTTC. Its protein product is CASSGTSGRNEQFF. Drawing the rest from reference TRBV28 and TRBJ2-1, the complete variable domain is DVKVTQSSRYLVKRTGEKVFLECVQDMDHENMFWYRQDPGLGLRLIYFSYDVKMKEKGDIPEGYSVSREKKERFSLILESASTNQTSMYLCASSGTSGRNEQFFGPGTRLTVL.

This clonotype has a count of ten or more. V gene TRBV24-1 combines with J gene TRBJ1-1; TRBD1 might be the D (6 bases). The CDR3 totals 12 residues. Germline V lookup: CDR1 KGHDR, CDR2 SFDVKD. Trimming left V 7 bases short and J 1 base short, with 6 bases between. The CDR3 spells CATRQGNTEAFF. The CDR3 DNA follows: TGTGCCACCAGACAGGGGAACACTGAAGCTTTCTTT.

This clonotype was recorded many times. Its ends do not fully match the called genes, so a read error is possible. The chain combines TRBV7-2 with TRBJ2-7; the match to TRBD2 covers 9 bases. Germline lookup yields CDR1 SGHTA and CDR2 FQGNSA. This CDR3 has 13 amino acids. The CDR3 region has the DNA TGTGCCAGCAGTTTAGCGGGAGCCTACGAGCAGTACTTC. It is translated as CASSLAGAYEQYF.

There are a few counts of this clonotype. The chain is built from TRBV20-1 and TRBJ1-2, with D tentatively TRBD1 (5 bases). The CDR3 runs to 14 residues. Trimming took 6 bases from V and 5 from J, leaving 19 bases between them. Per germline, CDR1 DFQATT and CDR2 SNEGSKA (reference sequence). CDR3: CSAETGQGGYGYTF. In nucleotides, the CDR3 is TGCAGTGCCGAAACGGGGCAGGGCGGGTATGGCTACACCTTC.

This clonotype was seen a handful of times. The chain recombines TRBV2 with TRBJ2-7; possibly TRBD1 for D (6 bases). The CDR3 length is 15 residues. Trimming left V 7 bases short and J 7 bases short, with 23 bases between. Per germline, CDR1 SNHLY and CDR2 FYNNEI. This chain's CDR3 is CASKQAPRRGGEQYF. The CDR3 DNA sequence: TGTGCCAGCAAACAGGCCCCACGCAGGGGTGGAGAGCAGTACTTC.

This clonotype was recorded a few times. This chain connects TRBV24-1 to TRBJ2-2; 8 bases map to TRBD1. V trimming: 3 bases; J trimming: 5 bases; junction bases outside the gene matches: 4. The length of the CDR3 is 15 residues. Per the germline V gene, CDR1 is KGHDR and CDR2 is SFDVKD. The CDR3: CATSDHRGVTGELFF. DNA for the CDR3: TGTGCCACCAGTGATCACAGGGGGGTGACCGGGGAGCTGTTTTTT.

This clonotype was seen many times. The chain couples TRBV15 to TRBJ2-5, with 11 bases lining up with TRBD2. The CDR3 runs 16 residues. V was clipped by 0 bases and J by 4 bases; unmatched bases: 4. Germline V gene lookup returns CDR1 LNHNV and CDR2 YYDKDF (reference sequence). The CDR3 nucleotides are TGTGCCACCAGCAGAGATCCCGGACTAGCGGGAGAGACCCAGTACTTC. Its protein product is CATSRDPGLAGETQYF.

In its sample, this clonotype was seen a few times. The J gene is TRBJ2-7, the V gene TRBV30, with D hard to call. Per germline, CDR1 GTSNPN and CDR2 SVGIG (reference sequence). V was shortened by 2 bases and J by 3 bases, with 11 bases between the two germline ends. There are 13 residues in the CDR3. CDR3 in amino acids: CAWSLLKFYEQYF. CDR3 DNA: TGTGCCTGGAGTCTCCTTAAATTCTACGAGCAGTACTTC.

V and J are TRBV28 and TRBJ1-2; D is unclear. Germline loops: CDR1 MDHEN, CDR2 SYDVKM. This CDR3 region has 12 residues. With 5 bases removed from V and 4 bases from J, the gap between germline ends came to 8 bases. The CDR3 sequence is CASSGLGYGYTF. The CDR3 region has the DNA TGTGCCAGCAGTGGCCTGGGCTATGGCTACACCTTC.

On this clonotype itself: Because it lacks the conserved phenylalanine or tryptophan at the end, this CDR3 is likely a read error. The rearrangement links TRBV5-1 to TRBJ1-2; perhaps TRBD1 as D (6 bases). The germline CDR1 and CDR2 sequences are SGHRS and YFSETQ. The CDR3 spans 14 residues. Trimming pared 5 bases from V and 2 bases from J, leaving 13 bases between. The CDR3 loop reads CASRPFRGNYGYTS. CDR3 coding DNA: TGCGCCAGCAGGCCTTTTAGGGGGAACTATGGCTACACCTCC.

The V and J genes are TRBV2 and TRBJ1-3, with D possibly matching TRBD1 (6 bases). Germline CDR1 and CDR2: SNHLY and FYNNEI. The CDR3 has 14 residues. The V gene lost 6 bases and the J gene lost 1 base, with 10 bases spanning the gap. CDR3 sequence: CASRYRESGNTIYF. The CDR3 DNA is TGTGCCAGCAGGTACAGGGAATCTGGAAACACCATATATTTT.

In this sample, this clonotype turned up a few times. The CDR3 DNA sequence: TGTGCCAGCAGTTTGGAGGCCCGGCCAGGGACCCAGTACTTC. It specifies CASSLEARPGTQYF. This chain links TRBV28 with TRBJ2-5; TRBD2 might be the D (5 bases). Trimming removed 3 bases at V and 7 bases at J, with 15 bases between. The CDR3 totals 14 residues. Germline V gene sequence: CDR1 MDHEN, CDR2 SYDVKM.

The sample holds many counts of this clonotype. The V call is TRBV5-1, the J call TRBJ2-3; D gene ambiguous. The ends were cut back, 3 bases at V and 1 base at J, with 9 bases in the middle. Germline CDR1 is SGHRS and CDR2 is YFSETQ. This CDR3 comprises 14 residues. The CDR3 nucleotides are TGCGCCAGCAGCTCTTCGACCGGCACAGATACGCAGTATTTT. Translating it yields CASSSSTGTDTQYF.

This clonotype was seen more than once but under ten times. The CDR3: CASSLDRGSEAFF. The CDR3 DNA sequence: TGCGCCAGCAGCTTGGATCGCGGATCTGAAGCTTTCTTT. The chain is built from TRBV5-1 and TRBJ1-1; D remains ambiguous. V lost 0 bases and J 6 bases, leaving 9 bases between the germline ends. The CDR3 spans 13 residues. In germline, CDR1 is SGHRS, CDR2 YFSETQ.

This clonotype was counted a single time. The chain combines TRBV9 with TRBJ1-4; D not certain. This CDR3 has 14 amino acids. V lost 0 bases, J lost 5 bases, and 8 bases lay in between. From germline, CDR1 is SGDLS and CDR2 YYNGEE. For the CDR3, the DNA is TGTGCCAGCAGCGTAGCTGGGTTAAATGAAAAACTGTTTTTT. Translation: CASSVAGLNEKLFF.

This clonotype was counted only a few times. V and J are TRBV11-2 and TRBJ2-5; 7 bases are shared with TRBD1. The germline CDR1 and CDR2 sequences are SGHAT and FQNNGV. The CDR3 has 16 residues. Trimming at V came to 2 bases and at J to 5 bases, leaving 11 bases not matched to a gene. The chain's CDR3 is CASSLPRTGFLETQYF. In nucleotides, the CDR3 is TGTGCCAGCAGCTTACCTAGGACAGGCTTCTTGGAGACCCAGTACTTC.

This clonotype was seen ten or more times. The rearrangement joins TRBV6-2 or TRBV6-3 to TRBJ1-1; 8 nucleotides line up with TRBD1. The CDR3 consists of 15 residues. Germline V lookup: CDR1 MNHEY, CDR2 SVGEGT. After removal of 6 bases from V and 5 bases from J, the junction contained 11 bases not matched to a gene. The DNA of the CDR3 is TGTGCCAGCAGCGCTTCTAGGACAGGGTTAACTGAAGCTTTCTTT. Its protein is CASSASRTGLTEAFF.

This chain links TRBV20-1 with TRBJ2-3; perhaps TRBD2 as D (5 bases). The germline CDR1 and CDR2 sequences are DFQATT and SNEGSKA (reference sequence). V lost 5 bases to trimming and J lost 6 bases, with 15 bases between them. The CDR3 has 13 amino acids. The CDR3 sequence is CSAFRDSADTQYF. In DNA form, the CDR3 reads TGCAGTGCTTTCCGGGATAGCGCTGATACGCAGTATTTT.

This clonotype was found many times. V is TRBV3-1 and J is TRBJ1-4; weak D call: TRBD1 (5 bases). This CDR3 has 14 residues. Germline CDR1 LGHDT, CDR2 YNNKEL (reference sequence). Trimming removed 4 bases at V and 5 bases at J, with 11 bases between. This CDR3 is CASSLGTGNEKLFF. The DNA for the CDR3 is TGTGCCAGCAGCCTCGGGACTGGGAATGAAAAACTGTTTTTT.

This clonotype came up many times. The V gene is TRBV10-1, the J gene TRBJ2-1; 15 nucleotides line up with TRBD2. Per germline, CDR1 WNHNN and CDR2 SYGVQD (reference sequence). V gave up 0 bases and J gave up 9 bases; unmatched junction bases: 12. CDR3 length: 19 amino acids. The CDR3 reads CASSESMLFGLAGGGEQFF. DNA of the CDR3: TGCGCCAGCAGTGAGTCGATGTTATTCGGACTAGCGGGAGGGGGTGAGCAGTTCTTC.

J is TRBJ2-1 and V is TRBV20-1; D is unclear. The CDR3 sequence is 13 residues long. V was pared by 3 bases and J by 3 bases, with 9 bases between. The germline CDR1 and CDR2 sequences are DFQATT and SNEGSKA (reference sequence). The CDR3 DNA follows: TGCAGTGCTAGTGGGCACAGCTACAATGAGCAGTTCTTC. It translates to CSASGHSYNEQFF.

The gene calls are TRBV4-2 and TRBJ2-7, with TRBD2 matching over 10 bases. There are 15 residues in the CDR3. Germline V gene data show CDR1 as LGHNA and CDR2 as YNFKEQ. V was pared by 6 bases and J by 3 bases, with 8 bases of the junction left unmatched. CDR3 bases: TGTGCCAGCAGGAGGCAAATAGCGGGAGGCTACGAGCAGTACTTC. Translation: CASRRQIAGGYEQYF.

The V and J genes are TRBV6-2 or TRBV6-3 and TRBJ1-2; D is unclear. V was shortened by 2 bases and J by 6 bases, with 13 bases between the two germline ends. CDR3 length: 14 amino acids. Germline CDR1 reads MNHEY; CDR2 reads SVGEGT. DNA of the CDR3: TGTGCCAGCAGTTACCGGGAAAGACTCCATGGCTACACCTTC. Protein sequence: CASSYRERLHGYTF.

The rearrangement joins TRBV12-3 or TRBV12-4 to TRBJ2-3; D is uncertain. This CDR3 comprises 13 residues. V dropped 5 bases and J dropped 8 bases, with 14 bases sitting between them. In nucleotides, the CDR3 is TGTGCCAGCAGTCTTTCTCTACGAGGTACGCAGTATTTT. It is translated as CASSLSLRGTQYF.

V and J are TRBV12-5 and TRBJ2-7; tentatively, D is TRBD2 (6 bases). CDR1 and CDR2 from the germline V gene are LGHNT and FRNRAP. V lost 0 bases and J 0 bases, leaving 12 bases between the germline ends. The CDR3 spans 16 residues. CDR3 sequence (DNA): TGTGCTAGTGGTTTGGTACTAGCCTGGAGCTCCTACGAGCAGTACTTC. Its translation is CASGLVLAWSSYEQYF. The whole variable domain, filled in from reference TRBV12-5 and TRBJ2-7, reads DARVTQTPRHKVTEMGQEVTMRCQPILGHNTVFWYRQTMMQGLELLAYFRNRAPLDDSGMPKDRFSAEMPDATLATLKIQPSEPRDSAVYFCASGLVLAWSSYEQYFGPGTRLTVT.

This clonotype was counted between two and nine times. CDR3: CASSSLAGEGSDEQFF. The CDR3 region has the DNA TGTGCCAGCAGCTCGTTAGCGGGAGAAGGGTCCGATGAGCAGTTCTTC. The chain employs TRBV7-6 and TRBJ2-1, with 9 bases fitting TRBD2. Trimming cost V 4 bases and J 8 bases; bases outside gene matches: 12. Per the germline V gene, CDR1 is SGHVS and CDR2 is FNYEAQ. CDR3 length equals 16 residues.

The chain recombines TRBV29-1 with TRBJ2-1, with D perhaps matching TRBD1 or TRBD2 (5 bases each). V gave up 2 bases and J gave up 8 bases, with 16 bases separating them. The CDR3 consists of 14 residues. CDR1 and CDR2 (germline): SQVTM, ANQGSEA. The CDR3 DNA reads TGCAGCGTTGAACGGGACCAGAATCTCCATGAGCAGTTCTTC. Its protein is CSVERDQNLHEQFF.

This chain joins TRBV10-3 and TRBJ2-7, with 9 bases matching TRBD2. The trim removed 0 bases at V and 2 bases at J, leaving 5 bases unmatched. In germline, CDR1 is ENHRY, CDR2 SYGVKD. CDR3 length: 16 residues. The CDR3 region has the DNA TGTGCCATCAGTGAGTCAAGGCCTAGCGGGACCTACGAGCAGTACTTC. Translated: CAISESRPSGTYEQYF.

This clonotype has only a few counts. A much larger clone differs from this one at a single base, so this may be a read error. Here the CDR3 DNA reads TGTGCCAGCAGGAAAACAGGGGGCGATGGCTACACCTTC. It specifies CASRKTGGDGYTF. The gene calls are TRBV6-1 and TRBJ1-2, with 9 bases fitting TRBD1. The CDR3 loop spans 13 amino acids. Germline V gene data show CDR1 as MNHNS and CDR2 as SASEGT. V was clipped by 6 bases and J by 6 bases; unmatched bases: 5.

This clonotype was recorded a few times. This rearrangement joins TRBV30 to TRBJ1-1, with D unresolved. Per the germline V gene, CDR1 is GTSNPN and CDR2 is SVGIG (reference sequence). The V and J ends lost 0 bases and 7 bases respectively, with 18 bases between them. The CDR3 has 15 amino acids. The DNA for the CDR3 is TGTGCCTGGAGTGTATCCTCGCATTGGCGGGGTGAAGCTTTCTTT. This codes for CAWSVSSHWRGEAFF. Drawing the rest from reference TRBV30 and TRBJ1-1, the complete variable domain is SQTIHQWPATLVQPVGSPLSLECTVEGTSNPNLYWYRQAAGRGLQLLFYSVGIGQISSEVPQNLSASRPQDRQFILSSKKLLLSDSGFYLCAWSVSSHWRGEAFFGQGTRLTVV.

J is TRBJ2-7 and V is TRBV4-1; TRBD1 matches 7 bases. The germline V gene encodes CDR1 MGHRA and CDR2 YSYEKL. V gave up 4 bases and J gave up 2 bases; unmatched junction bases: 5. This CDR3 is built from 14 residues. CDR3 DNA: TGCGCCAGCAGCCCGACCGGACAGGCCTACGAGCAGTACTTC. It is translated as CASSPTGQAYEQYF.